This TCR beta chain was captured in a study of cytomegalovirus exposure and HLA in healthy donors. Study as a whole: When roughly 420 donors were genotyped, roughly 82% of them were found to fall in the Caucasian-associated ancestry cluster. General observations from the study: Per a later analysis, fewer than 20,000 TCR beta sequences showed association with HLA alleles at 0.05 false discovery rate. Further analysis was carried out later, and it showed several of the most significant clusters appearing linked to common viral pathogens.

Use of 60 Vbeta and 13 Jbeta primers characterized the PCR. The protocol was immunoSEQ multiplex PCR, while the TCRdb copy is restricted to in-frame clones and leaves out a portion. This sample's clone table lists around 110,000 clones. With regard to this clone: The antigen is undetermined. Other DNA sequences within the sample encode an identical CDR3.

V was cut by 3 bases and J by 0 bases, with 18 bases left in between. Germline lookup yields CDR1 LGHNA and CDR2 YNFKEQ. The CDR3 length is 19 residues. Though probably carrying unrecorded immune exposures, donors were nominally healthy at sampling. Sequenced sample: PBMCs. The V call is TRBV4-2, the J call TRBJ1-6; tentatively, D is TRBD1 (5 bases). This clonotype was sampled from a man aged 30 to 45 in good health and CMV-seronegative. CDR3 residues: CASSQDLRTTSSYNSPLHF. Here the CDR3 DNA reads TGTGCCAGCAGCCAGGATTTGCGGACAACGAGCTCCTATAATTCACCCCTCCACTTT.